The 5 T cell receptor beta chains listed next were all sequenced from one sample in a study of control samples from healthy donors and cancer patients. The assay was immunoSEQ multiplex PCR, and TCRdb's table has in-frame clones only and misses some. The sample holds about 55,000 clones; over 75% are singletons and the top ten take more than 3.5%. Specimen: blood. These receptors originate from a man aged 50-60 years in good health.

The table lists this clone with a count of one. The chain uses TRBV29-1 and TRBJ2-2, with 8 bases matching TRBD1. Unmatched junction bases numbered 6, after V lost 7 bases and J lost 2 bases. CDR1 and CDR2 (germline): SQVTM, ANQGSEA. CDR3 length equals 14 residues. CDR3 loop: CSGRQGPNTGELFF. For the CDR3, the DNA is TGCAGCGGCCGACAGGGGCCCAACACCGGGGAGCTGTTTTTT.

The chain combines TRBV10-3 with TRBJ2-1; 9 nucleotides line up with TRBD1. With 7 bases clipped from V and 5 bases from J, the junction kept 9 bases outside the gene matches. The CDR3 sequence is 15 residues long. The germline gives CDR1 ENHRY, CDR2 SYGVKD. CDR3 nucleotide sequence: TGTGCCATCACTCCCGGGACAGGGCCTAACAATGAGCAGTTCTTC. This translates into CAITPGTGPNNEQFF.

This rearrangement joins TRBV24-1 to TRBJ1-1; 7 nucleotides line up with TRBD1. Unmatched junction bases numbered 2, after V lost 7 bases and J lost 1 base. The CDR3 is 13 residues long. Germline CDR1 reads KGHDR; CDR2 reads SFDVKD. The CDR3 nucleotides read TGTGCCACCAGCGGACAGGAGAACACTGAAGCTTTCTTT. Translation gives CATSGQENTEAFF.

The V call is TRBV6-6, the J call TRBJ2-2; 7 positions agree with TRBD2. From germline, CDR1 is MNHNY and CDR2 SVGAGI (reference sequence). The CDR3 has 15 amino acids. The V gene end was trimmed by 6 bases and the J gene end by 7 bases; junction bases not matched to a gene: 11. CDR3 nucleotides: TGTGCCAGCAGACCTGGAGCGGGGACGGGCGGGGAGCTGTTTTTT. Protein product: CASRPGAGTGGELFF.

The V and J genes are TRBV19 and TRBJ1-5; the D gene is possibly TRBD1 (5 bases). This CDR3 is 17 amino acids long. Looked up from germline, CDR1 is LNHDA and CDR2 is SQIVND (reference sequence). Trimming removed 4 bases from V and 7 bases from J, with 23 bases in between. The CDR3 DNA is TGTGCCAGTAGTACGCCTATAACAGGCGTCGATGGACAGCCCCAGCATTTT. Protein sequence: CASSTPITGVDGQPQHF. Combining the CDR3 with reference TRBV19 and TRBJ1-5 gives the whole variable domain DGGITQSPKYLFRKEGQNVTLSCEQNLNHDAMYWYRQDPGQGLRLIYYSQIVNDFQKGDIAEGYSVSREKKESFPLTVTSAQKNPTAFYLCASSTPITGVDGQPQHFGDGTRLSIL.